These 31 T cell receptor beta chains were sequenced from one sample in a study of Tregs in tolerant kidney transplant recipients. Some clones are missing from TCRdb's copy, which holds only in-frame ones; the method was immunoSEQ multiplex PCR. The sample lists some 16,000 clones; approximately 92% were seen once. Material: CD8+ T cells from blood. The source of these receptors is a human donor in good health.

This clone was seen a single time. The rearrangement links TRBV7-9 to TRBJ1-2, with no clear D. This CDR3 contains 13 residues. Germline V gene lookup returns CDR1 SEHNR and CDR2 FQNEAQ (reference sequence). Trimming removed 5 bases at V and 4 bases at J, with 11 bases between. The CDR3 region is CASSPGVVYGYTF. CDR3 coding DNA: TGTGCCAGCAGCCCCGGAGTGGTCTATGGCTACACCTTC.

The chain recombines TRBV6-1 with TRBJ2-7; D gene ambiguous. The CDR3 has 15 amino acids. Trimming shortened V by 1 base and J by 3 bases, and 13 bases separated the two germline ends. The germline V gene encodes CDR1 MNHNS and CDR2 SASEGT. The CDR3 sequence is CASSEGEPPGYEQYF. CDR3 DNA sequence: TGTGCCAGCAGTGAAGGAGAACCTCCGGGCTACGAGCAGTACTTC.

The chain couples TRBV7-6 to TRBJ2-7; 9 bases align to TRBD1. CDR3 length: 13 residues. Germline V gene data show CDR1 as SGHVS and CDR2 as FNYEAQ. V shed 4 bases and J 5 bases; nucleotides not matched to a gene: 3. The CDR3: CASSWTGADEQYF. CDR3 bases: TGTGCCAGCAGCTGGACAGGGGCAGACGAGCAGTACTTC.

The chain employs TRBV6-6 and TRBJ2-4, with D perhaps given as TRBD1 or TRBD2 (5 bases each). Trimming removed 5 bases at V and 4 bases at J, with 18 bases between. CDR1 and CDR2 (germline): MNHNY, SVGAGI (reference sequence). The CDR3 sequence is 16 residues long. The CDR3 protein is CASSTRDGLPKNIQYF. The CDR3 DNA sequence: TGTGCCAGCAGTACCCGGGACGGCCTCCCGAAAAACATTCAGTACTTC.

The DNA of the CDR3 is TGTGCCAGCAGCGACAGCGGGGGGAGCACCTACAATGAGCAGTTCTTC. This encodes CASSDSGGSTYNEQFF. The gene calls are TRBV5-4 and TRBJ2-1; 9 positions match TRBD2. Germline values: CDR1 SGHNT, CDR2 YYREEE (reference sequence). The ends lost 4 bases at V and 2 bases at J; junction bases unmatched: 7. The CDR3 is 16 residues long.

The rearrangement uses TRBV25-1 and TRBJ1-2; D gene ambiguous. V was cut by 8 bases and J by 2 bases, with 9 bases left in between. The CDR3 loop spans 12 amino acids. The germline V gene encodes CDR1 MGHDK and CDR2 SYGVNS. For the CDR3, the DNA is TGTGCCAGCGAGGGTACGAACTATGGCTACACCTTC. The encoded protein is CASEGTNYGYTF.

The chain is built from TRBV13 and TRBJ2-4; D call uncertain. This CDR3 has 13 amino acids. Germline CDR1 is PRHDT and CDR2 is FYEKMQ (reference sequence). V lost 4 bases, J lost 3 bases, and 7 bases lay in between. The DNA of the CDR3 is TGTGCCAGCAGCTCGACGAACAAAAACATTCAGTACTTC. Its translation is CASSSTNKNIQYF.

The genes are TRBV4-3 and TRBJ2-7; D may be TRBD1 or TRBD2 (5 bases each). This CDR3 region has 16 residues. Germline V gives CDR1 LGHNA, CDR2 YSLEER. V was cut by 0 bases and J by 2 bases, with 14 bases left in between. The CDR3 sequence is CASSQDQGSGAYEQYF. CDR3 in DNA: TGCGCCAGCAGCCAAGATCAGGGATCCGGGGCCTACGAGCAGTACTTC.

The chain couples TRBV19 to TRBJ2-1, with D unresolved. This CDR3 is built from 13 residues. V was trimmed by 3 bases and J by 5 bases, leaving 8 bases between them. Germline loops: CDR1 LNHDA, CDR2 SQIVND (reference sequence). As DNA, the CDR3 is TGTGCCAGTAGTATCAAGATGGACAATGAGCAGTTCTTC. Translated: CASSIKMDNEQFF. The full variable domain, completed using reference TRBV19 and TRBJ2-1, is DGGITQSPKYLFRKEGQNVTLSCEQNLNHDAMYWYRQDPGQGLRLIYYSQIVNDFQKGDIAEGYSVSREKKESFPLTVTSAQKNPTAFYLCASSIKMDNEQFFGPGTRLTVL.

This sequence joins TRBV27 and TRBJ1-2; D ambiguous. V lost 5 bases, J lost 2 bases, and 12 bases lay in between. This CDR3 is built from 14 residues. The germline gives CDR1 MNHEY, CDR2 SMNVEV (reference sequence). CDR3 sequence reads: CASSRERGNYGYTF. CDR3 bases: TGTGCCAGCAGTCGGGAAAGAGGGAACTATGGCTACACCTTC.

The V call is TRBV11-2, the J call TRBJ2-1, with a tentative D call TRBD2 (5 bases). Germline-derived CDR1 and CDR2 are SGHAT and FQNNGV. CDR3 length: 12 residues. The V gene lost 2 bases and the J gene lost 9 bases, with 8 bases spanning the gap. CDR3 residues: CASSLTRIEQFF. The CDR3 DNA is TGTGCCAGCAGCTTAACTAGGATTGAGCAGTTCTTC.

V and J are TRBV10-3 and TRBJ2-7; TRBD2 is a possible D gene (5 bases). The V gene lost 7 bases and the J gene lost 1 base, with 11 bases spanning the gap. Germline V lookup: CDR1 ENHRY, CDR2 SYGVKD. The CDR3 is 13 residues long. This CDR3 is CAINPGNSYEQYF. CDR3 DNA: TGTGCCATCAACCCGGGAAATTCCTACGAGCAGTACTTC.

V and J are TRBV6-5 and TRBJ2-1; D uncertain. With 0 bases removed from V and 7 bases from J, the gap between germline ends came to 10 bases. Germline lookup yields CDR1 MNHEY and CDR2 SVGAGI. CDR3 length: 14 amino acids. Here the CDR3 DNA reads TGTGCCAGCAGTTACTCAGGAAGGCGGAATGAGCAGTTCTTC. As protein: CASSYSGRRNEQFF.

This rearrangement joins TRBV11-2 to TRBJ2-5; D may be TRBD1 or TRBD2 (5 bases each). Trimming left V 5 bases short and J 2 bases short, with 9 bases between. Germline V gives CDR1 SGHAT, CDR2 FQNNGV. CDR3 length: 13 amino acids. The CDR3 DNA is TGTGCCAGCAGCGGGACCAGGCAAGAGACCCAGTACTTC. It encodes CASSGTRQETQYF.

This clone was seen just once. The rearrangement uses TRBV5-1 and TRBJ1-1; D remains ambiguous. Trimming took 0 bases from V and 6 from J, leaving 12 bases between them. CDR3 size: 14 residues. Germline V gene data show CDR1 as SGHRS and CDR2 as YFSETQ. In DNA, the CDR3 is TGCGCCAGCAGCTTGGTTGGCGGAGGATCTGAAGCTTTCTTT. Translating it yields CASSLVGGGSEAFF.

The rearrangement links TRBV18 to TRBJ2-7; D unresolved. Deletions cut 2 bases from V and 4 bases from J, with 6 bases between. The CDR3 has 12 amino acids. Germline lookup yields CDR1 KGHSH and CDR2 LQKENI. CDR3 loop: CASSPTGYEQYF. DNA for the CDR3: TGTGCCAGCTCACCAACCGGGTACGAGCAGTACTTC.

This clone appeared a single time. The chain joins TRBV11-2 to TRBJ2-2; possible D gene TRBD2, 5 bases. There are 14 residues in the CDR3. From germline, CDR1 is SGHAT and CDR2 FQNNGV. Between the trimmed V and J ends, which lost 5 bases and 3 bases, there was a span of 10 bases. CDR3 amino acids: CASSGSWDTGELFF. CDR3 sequence (DNA): TGTGCCAGCAGCGGGAGTTGGGACACCGGGGAGCTGTTTTTT.

The chain employs TRBV10-3 and TRBJ2-5, with 7 bases fitting TRBD1. Trimming removed 3 bases from V and 5 bases from J; junction bases left unmatched: 3. Germline V gene sequence: CDR1 ENHRY, CDR2 SYGVKD. The CDR3 is made up of 13 amino acids. The CDR3 DNA follows: TGTGCCATCAGTGAAGACAGGGAGGAGACCCAGTACTTC. Translated, it gives CAISEDREETQYF.

The gene calls are TRBV27 and TRBJ2-7, with D perhaps given as TRBD1 or TRBD2 (5 bases each). The germline V and J ends were trimmed by 5 bases and 3 bases, with 14 bases remaining between them. The CDR3 is 14 amino acids. Germline CDR1 reads MNHEY; CDR2 reads SMNVEV (reference sequence). The CDR3 region is CASSPALGVYEQYF. CDR3 nucleotide sequence: TGTGCCAGCAGTCCCGCTCTGGGGGTCTACGAGCAGTACTTC.

The rearrangement joins TRBV27 to TRBJ2-7, with TRBD1 matching 12 bases. The CDR3 loop spans 15 amino acids. CDR1 is MNHEY and CDR2 is SMNVEV in the germline V gene (reference sequence). V gave up 5 bases and J gave up 3 bases; unmatched junction bases: 5. CDR3: CASSKGQGAHYEQYF. The DNA for the CDR3 is TGTGCCAGCAGTAAGGGACAGGGGGCCCACTACGAGCAGTACTTC.

This chain uses TRBV27 with TRBJ2-1; D possibly matches TRBD1 or TRBD2 (5 bases each). There are 14 residues in the CDR3. V was shortened by 5 bases and J by 9 bases, with 17 bases between the two germline ends. The germline V gene encodes CDR1 MNHEY and CDR2 SMNVEV (reference sequence). Here the CDR3 DNA reads TGTGCCAGCAGTACTACACTCGGGGCCGGTGAGCAGTTCTTC. It specifies CASSTTLGAGEQFF.

The chain recombines TRBV5-1 with TRBJ1-2; D perhaps matches TRBD1 (6 bases). The germline V and J ends were trimmed by 0 bases and 0 bases, with 15 bases remaining between them. The CDR3 consists of 17 residues. Per the germline V gene, CDR1 is SGHRS and CDR2 is YFSETQ. CDR3 amino acids: CASSLDFTGRANYGYTF. The CDR3 nucleotides read TGCGCCAGCAGCTTGGACTTCACAGGGAGAGCTAACTATGGCTACACCTTC.

The chain is built from TRBV4-3 and TRBJ1-1; tentative D call: TRBD1 (5 bases). The CDR3 has 13 amino acids. In germline, CDR1 is LGHNA, CDR2 YSLEER. The V and J ends lost 1 base and 4 bases respectively, with 7 bases between them. CDR3 coding DNA: TGCGCCAGCAGCCAAGGGGACTTCACTGAAGCTTTCTTT. As protein: CASSQGDFTEAFF.

The V and J genes are TRBV20-1 and TRBJ2-5; D is unresolved. Germline V CDR1 and CDR2: DFQATT, SNEGSKA (reference sequence). The ends were cut back, 5 bases at V and 3 bases at J, with 4 bases in the middle. The CDR3 extends over 10 amino acids. This CDR3 reads CSAAKETQYF. The DNA for the CDR3 is TGCAGTGCTGCTAAAGAGACCCAGTACTTC.

V and J are TRBV6-5 and TRBJ1-6, with D possibly matching TRBD1 (5 bases). This CDR3 is 14 amino acids long. Trimming removed 6 bases from V and 5 bases from J, with 11 bases in between. CDR1 is MNHEY and CDR2 is SVGAGI in the germline V gene. This CDR3 is CASRDRGNNSPLHF. In DNA form, the CDR3 reads TGTGCCAGCAGAGACAGAGGGAATAATTCACCCCTCCACTTT.

The rearrangement links TRBV30 to TRBJ1-5, with a tentative D call TRBD1 (5 bases). In germline, CDR1 is GTSNPN, CDR2 SVGIG (reference sequence). The CDR3 covers 12 residues. With 2 bases removed from V and 7 bases from J, the gap between germline ends came to 9 bases. This CDR3 is CAWSSGGQPQHF. For the CDR3, the DNA is TGTGCCTGGAGTTCGGGGGGACAGCCCCAGCATTTT.

The V call is TRBV29-1, the J call TRBJ1-1, with no clear D. The CDR3 spans 12 residues. Trimming took 4 bases from V and 4 from J, leaving 10 bases between them. Germline CDR1 is SQVTM and CDR2 is ANQGSEA. This chain's CDR3 is CSVGDPPTEAFF. The CDR3 nucleotides read TGCAGCGTTGGCGACCCTCCCACTGAAGCTTTCTTT.

This chain joins TRBV6-6 and TRBJ2-1; possible D gene TRBD2, 6 bases. Trimming removed 6 bases at V and 5 bases at J, with 17 bases between. Per the germline V gene, CDR1 is MNHNY and CDR2 is SVGAGI (reference sequence). CDR3 size: 15 residues. This CDR3 is CASSRPGTFDNEQFF. CDR3 DNA: TGTGCCAGCAGCAGGCCCGGGACTTTCGACAATGAGCAGTTCTTC.

On this clone: At one end, the junction sequence differs from germline, possibly due to a read error. The chain uses TRBV6-6 and TRBJ1-1; D is uncertain. The CDR3 covers 10 residues. The germline V gene has CDR1 MNHNY and CDR2 SVGAGI (reference sequence). CDR3 DNA: TGTGCCAGCAGTTACGAAGGGCGCCCCTTT. Its translation: CASSYEGRPF.

The CDR3 DNA follows: TGCGCCAGCAGCCAAGACCCGACAGGGCCCTCTGGAAACACCATATATTTT. It translates to CASSQDPTGPSGNTIYF. The rearrangement joins TRBV4-1 to TRBJ1-3; 7 bases align to TRBD1. From germline, CDR1 is MGHRA and CDR2 YSYEKL. The CDR3 is 17 amino acids. The V gene end was trimmed by 0 bases and the J gene end by 0 bases; junction bases not matched to a gene: 5.

The V gene is TRBV9, the J gene TRBJ2-7; 7 positions agree with TRBD1. From germline, CDR1 is SGDLS and CDR2 YYNGEE. The CDR3 totals 15 residues. The V segment lost 2 bases and the J segment 5 bases; nucleotides outside the gene matches: 10. CDR3 region: CASSVTGALPNEQYF. The CDR3 region has the DNA TGTGCCAGCAGCGTTACAGGGGCGCTGCCTAACGAGCAGTACTTC.